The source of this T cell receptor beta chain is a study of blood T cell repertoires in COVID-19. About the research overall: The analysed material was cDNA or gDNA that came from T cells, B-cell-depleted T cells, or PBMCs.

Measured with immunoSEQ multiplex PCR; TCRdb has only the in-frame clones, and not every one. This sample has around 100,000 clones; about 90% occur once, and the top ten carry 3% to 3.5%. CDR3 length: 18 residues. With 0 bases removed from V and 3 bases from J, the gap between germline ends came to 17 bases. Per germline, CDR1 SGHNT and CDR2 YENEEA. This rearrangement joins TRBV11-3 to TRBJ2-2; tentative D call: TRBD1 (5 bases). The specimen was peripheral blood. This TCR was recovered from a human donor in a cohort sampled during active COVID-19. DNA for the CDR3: TGTGCCAGCAGCTTAGAACTGGGGCTCTCCTCATACACCGGGGAGCTGTTTTTT. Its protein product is CASSLELGLSSYTGELFF.